These 26 T cell receptor beta chains originate from one sample sequenced in a study of T cells in localized non-small cell lung cancer (dated by TCRdb to 2020 to 2022). Library construction relied on the immunoSEQ multiplex PCR assay. TCRdb took over this immuneACCESS table, retaining in-frame rearrangements with V and J assigned. Such tables are incomplete; in checked studies, under half of the missing clones stem from an unresolved V gene, and the remainder is unexplained. The sample has roughly 35,000 clones on record, over 80% of them singletons. 2.1% of the sample is taken by the ten largest. The specimen comprised peripheral blood, sampled before any cancer treatment. The receptor set was obtained from a female donor aged 60 or older with stage I lung adenocarcinoma.

A single count supports this clone. This sequence joins TRBV6-6 and TRBJ1-3; D is unclear. The V gene's germline CDR1 is MNHNY and CDR2 SVGAGI (reference sequence). V lost 6 bases and J lost 4, with 4 bases in between. The CDR3 spans 11 residues. CDR3 nucleotide sequence: TGTGCCAGCAGGCACGGAAACACCATATATTTT. This translates into CASRHGNTIYF.

This clone came up a few times. V is TRBV19 and J is TRBJ2-3; TRBD1 matches at 9 bases. Looked up from germline, CDR1 is LNHDA and CDR2 is SQIVND (reference sequence). This CDR3 contains 15 residues. V was clipped by 7 bases and J by 2 bases; unmatched bases: 7. The DNA for the CDR3 is TGTGCCAGTAATCAGTACAGGGGGCACACAGATACGCAGTATTTT. It translates to CASNQYRGHTDTQYF.

The V call is TRBV5-5, the J call TRBJ2-3, with 9 bases fitting TRBD1. With V trimmed by 5 bases and J by 0 bases, 4 bases remained unmatched. Germline values: CDR1 SGHKS, CDR2 YYEKEE (reference sequence). This CDR3 comprises 15 residues. CDR3 protein: CASRHRGLSTDTQYF. The DNA for the CDR3 is TGTGCCAGCAGGCACAGGGGGCTGAGCACAGATACGCAGTATTTT.

This sequence joins TRBV5-5 and TRBJ1-1; D is possibly TRBD1 (5 bases). V shed 0 bases and J shed 5 bases, with 11 bases lying between them. The CDR3 is made up of 14 amino acids. Germline CDR1 and CDR2: SGHKS and YYEKEE (reference sequence). The CDR3, as DNA: TGTGCCAGCAGCTTGGCCAAGCAGGGAACTGAAGCTTTCTTT. Its translation is CASSLAKQGTEAFF. Full variable domain (missing parts from reference TRBV5-5 and TRBJ1-1): DAGVTQSPTHLIKTRGQQVTLRCSPISGHKSVSWYQQVLGQGPQFIFQYYEKEERGRGNFPDRFSARQFPNYSSELNVNALLLGDSALYLCASSLAKQGTEAFFGQGTRLTVV.

The chain carries TRBV2 and TRBJ2-7; D unclear. Trimming pared 6 bases from V and 0 bases from J, leaving 12 bases between. This CDR3 region has 14 residues. Germline-derived CDR1 and CDR2 are SNHLY and FYNNEI. CDR3 protein: CASRDQGGSYEQYF. As DNA, the CDR3 is TGTGCCAGCAGAGACCAAGGTGGCTCCTACGAGCAGTACTTC.

The chain has TRBV7-9 and TRBJ2-7; possible D gene TRBD1, 5 bases. Germline CDR1 is SEHNR and CDR2 is FQNEAQ (reference sequence). The V end lost 2 bases, the J end lost 1 base, and 12 bases lay between the germline ends. The CDR3 loop spans 15 amino acids. The CDR3 DNA reads as TGTGCCAGCAGCTTATCCACAGGCGGATCCTACGAGCAGTACTTC. It yields the protein CASSLSTGGSYEQYF.

The chain couples TRBV2 to TRBJ1-2, with D possibly being TRBD1 (6 bases). This CDR3 is built from 13 residues. The germline V and J ends were trimmed by 2 bases and 2 bases, with 6 bases remaining between them. CDR1 SNHLY and CDR2 FYNNEI come from the germline V gene. The CDR3 loop is CASSETGNYGYTF. The CDR3 region has the DNA TGTGCCAGCAGTGAAACAGGGAACTATGGCTACACCTTC.

The chain links TRBV5-1 to TRBJ2-1, with TRBD2 matching over 7 bases. J lost 8 bases, V lost 4 bases, and 12 bases had no gene match. The CDR3 has 15 residues. CDR1 is SGHRS, CDR2 YFSETQ, per germline. DNA for the CDR3: TGCGCCAGCAGCGTTGGGACTACTCCGGGGCATGAGCAGTTCTTC. Encoded protein: CASSVGTTPGHEQFF.

This chain links TRBV11-3 with TRBJ2-7; no reliable D call. The germline gives CDR1 SGHNT, CDR2 YENEEA. Trimming shortened V by 4 bases and J by 0 bases, and 7 bases separated the two germline ends. This CDR3 has 13 amino acids. The CDR3 loop is CASSSRSSYEQYF. CDR3 coding DNA: TGTGCCAGCAGCTCCAGGAGCTCCTACGAGCAGTACTTC.

Remarks on this clone: The junction differs from germline at one of its ends, possibly a read error. The chain combines TRBV7-8 with TRBJ2-3; tentatively, D is TRBD2 (6 bases). This CDR3 spans 13 amino acids. Germline assignment: CDR1 SGHVS and CDR2 FQNEAQ. The CDR3 DNA is TGTGCAAGCAAGGAGGGTCTCACAGATACGCAGTATTTT. Translating gives CASKEGLTDTQYF.

CDR3 sequence reads: CASGLGGAGTLNEQFF. DNA of the CDR3: TGTGCTAGTGGTTTGGGGGGCGCCGGGACCCTCAATGAGCAGTTCTTC. This chain links TRBV12-5 with TRBJ2-1; D may correspond to TRBD1 or TRBD2 (5 bases each). There are 16 residues in the CDR3. V lost 1 base to trimming and J lost 6 bases, with 16 bases between them. Per the germline V gene, CDR1 is LGHNT and CDR2 is FRNRAP.

This clone was found a few times. The V and J genes are TRBV2 and TRBJ2-7, with D possibly TRBD1 on 5 matching bases. Germline CDR1 reads SNHLY; CDR2 reads FYNNEI. The CDR3 totals 12 residues. Trimming pared 7 bases from V and 5 bases from J, leaving 12 bases between. This CDR3 reads CASILDSHEQYF. As DNA, the CDR3 is TGTGCCAGCATCCTTGACAGCCACGAGCAGTACTTC. Combining the CDR3 with reference TRBV2 and TRBJ2-7 gives the whole variable domain EPEVTQTPSHQVTQMGQEVILRCVPISNHLYFYWYRQILGQKVEFLVSFYNNEISEKSEIFDDQFSVERPDGSNFTLKIRSTKLEDSAMYFCASILDSHEQYFGPGTRLTVT.

The rearrangement joins TRBV5-4 to TRBJ2-5; 8 bases match TRBD2. Germline V gene sequence: CDR1 SGHNT, CDR2 YYREEE (reference sequence). CDR3 length equals 13 residues. V dropped 4 bases and J dropped 5; count of bases not matched to a gene: 4. The CDR3 protein is CASSPTGGETQYF. The DNA of the CDR3 is TGTGCCAGCAGCCCGACGGGGGGGGAGACCCAGTACTTC.

CDR3 sequence (DNA): TGTGCCAGCAGCTTGGGGGATGAGCAGTTCTTC. As protein: CASSLGDEQFF. The V and J genes are TRBV7-3 and TRBJ2-1, with D tentatively TRBD1 or TRBD2 (5 bases each). V gave up 3 bases and J gave up 8 bases, with 5 bases separating them. CDR1 is SGHTA and CDR2 is FQGTGA in the germline V gene. The CDR3 has 11 residues.

The gene calls are TRBV9 and TRBJ2-1; 10 bases line up with TRBD2. The trim removed 0 bases at V and 6 bases at J, leaving 6 bases unmatched. Germline V gene lookup returns CDR1 SGDLS and CDR2 YYNGEE. The CDR3 spans 16 residues. The CDR3 DNA follows: TGTGCCAGCAGCGTAGTTCCGTCTAGCGGGGGCAATGAGCAGTTCTTC. Protein sequence: CASSVVPSSGGNEQFF.

This chain uses TRBV21-1 with TRBJ1-1. TRBV21-1 is a pseudogene locus. The CDR3 has 15 amino acids. CDR3 region: CASSNRRAAGTEAFF. The CDR3 nucleotides read TGTGCCAGCAGCAATAGGCGAGCCGCCGGCACTGAAGCTTTCTTT.

This clone came up once. The V and J genes are TRBV30 and TRBJ2-1, with D unclear. CDR3 length equals 11 residues. Germline CDR1 reads GTSNPN; CDR2 reads SVGIG (reference sequence). CDR3 DNA sequence: TGTGCTTCCCGGCCCGCCAATGAGCAGTTCTTC. It translates to CASRPANEQFF.

The rearrangement joins TRBV19 to TRBJ1-5; the match to TRBD1 covers 7 bases. Germline-derived CDR1 and CDR2 are LNHDA and SQIVND (reference sequence). This CDR3 is built from 13 residues. V shed 8 bases and J 3 bases; nucleotides not matched to a gene: 4. The CDR3 region is CASGDSFNQPQHF. As DNA, the CDR3 is TGTGCCAGTGGGGACAGCTTCAATCAGCCCCAGCATTTT.

CDR3 amino acids: CASSLWSSVENTGELFF. The CDR3 DNA is TGTGCCAGCAGTTTATGGTCTAGCGTAGAAAATACCGGGGAGCTGTTTTTT. The chain combines TRBV27 with TRBJ2-2, with a possible D match to TRBD2 (6 bases). The CDR3 has 17 amino acids. In germline, CDR1 is MNHEY, CDR2 SMNVEV (reference sequence). The V and J ends lost 1 base and 5 bases respectively, with 17 bases between them.

The chain employs TRBV11-2 and TRBJ2-7, with TRBD2 matching 8 bases. The V gene's germline CDR1 is SGHAT and CDR2 FQNNGV. Trimming at V came to 2 bases and at J to 0 bases, leaving 0 bases not matched to a gene. This CDR3 has 14 residues. The CDR3 region is CASSLSGSSYEQYF. In DNA form, the CDR3 reads TGTGCCAGCAGCTTAAGCGGGAGCTCCTACGAGCAGTACTTC. Based on the CDR3 plus reference TRBV11-2 and TRBJ2-7, the full variable domain is EAGVAQSPRYKIIEKRQSVAFWCNPISGHATLYWYQQILGQGPKLLIQFQNNGVVDDSQLPKDRFSAERLKGVDSTLKIQPAKLEDSAVYLCASSLSGSSYEQYFGPGTRLTVT.

This chain uses TRBV9 with TRBJ2-3; D gene unclear. Germline V gene lookup returns CDR1 SGDLS and CDR2 YYNGEE. This CDR3 region has 14 residues. V was cut by 0 bases and J by 2 bases, with 7 bases left in between. CDR3 nucleotides: TGTGCCAGCAGCGTAGAAATCGCCACAGATACGCAGTATTTT. It specifies CASSVEIATDTQYF.

The chain carries TRBV20-1 and TRBJ1-6; D not certain. Per germline, CDR1 DFQATT and CDR2 SNEGSKA (reference sequence). Trimming pared 5 bases from V and 4 bases from J, leaving 3 bases between. The CDR3 runs to 11 residues. DNA of the CDR3: TGCAGTGCTGGTTATAATTCACCCCTCCACTTT. Translating it yields CSAGYNSPLHF.

The genes are TRBV11-2 and TRBJ1-1; 7 bases are shared with TRBD1. CDR1 SGHAT and CDR2 FQNNGV come from the germline V gene. J was trimmed by 0 bases and V by 6 bases; bases with no gene match: 10. CDR3 size: 16 residues. CDR3 residues: CASSSRTTGMNTEAFF. Written as DNA, the CDR3 is TGTGCCAGCAGTTCAAGGACGACAGGGATGAACACTGAAGCTTTCTTT. Drawing the rest from reference TRBV11-2 and TRBJ1-1, the complete variable domain is EAGVAQSPRYKIIEKRQSVAFWCNPISGHATLYWYQQILGQGPKLLIQFQNNGVVDDSQLPKDRFSAERLKGVDSTLKIQPAKLEDSAVYLCASSSRTTGMNTEAFFGQGTRLTVV.

The genes are TRBV28 and TRBJ1-5, with D uncertain. CDR1 MDHEN and CDR2 SYDVKM come from the germline V gene. CDR3 length equals 14 residues. Trimming removed 2 bases at V and 6 bases at J, with 11 bases between. The CDR3 bases are TGTGCCAGCAGTTTAAGGGCTTTTGGTCAGCCCCAGCATTTT. Translated, it gives CASSLRAFGQPQHF.

For the CDR3, the DNA is TGTGCCACCAGCAGAGAGACAAATCGGCGAGAAAAACTGTTTTTT. It yields the protein CATSRETNRREKLFF. The chain links TRBV15 to TRBJ1-4; D is uncertain. Germline loops: CDR1 LNHNV, CDR2 YYDKDF (reference sequence). The CDR3 has 15 residues. The V end was cut by 0 bases, the J end by 8 bases, with 13 bases between.

This chain connects TRBV5-6 to TRBJ1-6, with 9 bases that match TRBD1. Germline CDR1 reads SGHDT; CDR2 reads YYEEEE. V lost 1 base and J lost 10; bases outside the gene matches: 9. CDR3 size: 16 residues. The CDR3 DNA is TGTGCCAGCAGCTTGTGGATGGGACAGGGAAGATCACCCCTCCACTTT. The encoded protein is CASSLWMGQGRSPLHF.